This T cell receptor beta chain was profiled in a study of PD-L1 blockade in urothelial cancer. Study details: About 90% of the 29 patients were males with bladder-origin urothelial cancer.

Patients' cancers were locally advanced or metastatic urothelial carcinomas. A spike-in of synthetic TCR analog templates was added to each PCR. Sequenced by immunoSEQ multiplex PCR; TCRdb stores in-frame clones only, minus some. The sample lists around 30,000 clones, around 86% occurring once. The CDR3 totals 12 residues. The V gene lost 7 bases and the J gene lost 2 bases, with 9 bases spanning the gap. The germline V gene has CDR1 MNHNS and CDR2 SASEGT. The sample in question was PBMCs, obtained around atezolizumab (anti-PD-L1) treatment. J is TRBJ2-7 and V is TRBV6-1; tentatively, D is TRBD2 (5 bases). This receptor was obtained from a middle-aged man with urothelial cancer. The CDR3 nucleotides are TGTGCCAGCACCGGGGTCGCCTACGAGCAGTACGTC. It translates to CASTGVAYEQYV.